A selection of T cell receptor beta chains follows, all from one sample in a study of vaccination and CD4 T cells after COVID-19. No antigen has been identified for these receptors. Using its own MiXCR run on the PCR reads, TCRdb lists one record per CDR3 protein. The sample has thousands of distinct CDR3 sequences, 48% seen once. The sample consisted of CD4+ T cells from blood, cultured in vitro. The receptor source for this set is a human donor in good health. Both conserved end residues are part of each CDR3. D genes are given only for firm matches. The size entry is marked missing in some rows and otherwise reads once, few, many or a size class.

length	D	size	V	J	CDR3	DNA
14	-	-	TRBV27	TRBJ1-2	CASSLILGEYGYTF	TGTGCCAGCAGTTTGATTTTAGGGGAGTATGGCTACACCTTC
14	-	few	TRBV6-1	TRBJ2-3	CASRRGVGADTQYF	TGTGCCAGCAGACGCGGGGTAGGCGCAGATACGCAGTATTTT
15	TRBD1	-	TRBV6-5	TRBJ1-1	CASSSTGGMNTEAFF	TGTGCCAGCAGTTCTACAGGGGGGATGAACACTGAAGCTTTCTTT
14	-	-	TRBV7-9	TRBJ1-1	CASSLLQSNTEAFF	TGTGCCAGCAGCTTATTGCAGTCGAACACTGAAGCTTTCTTT
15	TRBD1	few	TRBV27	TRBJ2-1	CASSFLGGTYNEQFF	TGTGCCAGCAGTTTCCTAGGGGGCACTTACAATGAGCAGTTCTTC
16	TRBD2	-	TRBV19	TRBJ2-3	CASRLLAGGPTDTQYF	TGTGCCAGTAGACTCTTGGCGGGAGGCCCCACAGATACGCAGTATTTT
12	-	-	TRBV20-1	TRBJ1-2	CSAAGAIYGYTF	TGCAGTGCCGCTGGGGCGATCTATGGCTACACCTTC
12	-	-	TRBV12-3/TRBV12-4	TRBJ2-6	CASSGRPNVLTF	TGTGCCAGCAGTGGACGGCCCAACGTCCTGACTTTC
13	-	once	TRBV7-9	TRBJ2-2	CASRWSNTGELFF	TGTGCCAGCCGATGGTCTAACACCGGGGAGCTGTTTTTT
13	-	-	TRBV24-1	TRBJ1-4	CAIRASGNEKLFF	TGTGCCATCCGGGCCAGTGGTAATGAAAAACTGTTTTTT
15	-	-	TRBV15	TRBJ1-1	CATTPGRGGNTEAFF	TGTGCCACCACTCCGGGGCGGGGGGGGAACACTGAAGCTTTCTTT
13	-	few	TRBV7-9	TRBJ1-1	CASRAFGYTEAFF	TGTGCCAGCAGAGCCTTTGGGTACACTGAAGCTTTCTTT
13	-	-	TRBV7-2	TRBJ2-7	CASSYRSSYEQYF	TGTGCCAGCAGCTACCGGAGCTCCTACGAGCAGTACTTC
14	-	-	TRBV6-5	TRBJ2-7	CASSWTAGSGEQYF	TGTGCCAGCAGTTGGACGGCGGGATCGGGGGAGCAGTACTTC
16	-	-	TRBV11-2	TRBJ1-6	CASSLGRSSYNSPLHF	TGTGCCAGCAGCTTAGGACGGAGCTCCTATAATTCACCCCTCCACTTT
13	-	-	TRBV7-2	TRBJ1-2	CASSLGVGGGYTF	TGTGCCAGCAGCTTAGGGGTCGGGGGGGGCTACACCTTC
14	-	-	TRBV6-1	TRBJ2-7	CASSPDLVLVEQYF	TGTGCCAGCAGCCCGGACCTTGTACTGGTGGAGCAGTACTTC
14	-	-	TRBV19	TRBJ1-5	CASQLGPSNQPQHF	TGTGCCAGTCAGCTCGGTCCTAGCAATCAGCCCCAGCATTTT
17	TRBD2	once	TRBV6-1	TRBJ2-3	CASSDGASGPHTDTQYF	TGTGCCAGCAGTGATGGGGCTAGCGGTCCTCACACAGATACGCAGTATTTT
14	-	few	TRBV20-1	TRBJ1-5	CSAQRVSGNQPQHF	TGCAGTGCTCAGCGGGTCTCGGGCAATCAGCCCCAGCATTTT
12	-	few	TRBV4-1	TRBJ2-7	CASSPSGDEQYF	TGCGCCAGCAGCCCATCCGGGGACGAGCAGTACTTC
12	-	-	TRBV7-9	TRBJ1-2	CASSLVHHGYTF	TGTGCCAGCAGCTTAGTCCATCATGGCTACACCTTC
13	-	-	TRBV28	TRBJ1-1	CASSLLGVSEAFF	TGTGCCAGCAGTTTATTGGGGGTCTCTGAAGCTTTCTTT
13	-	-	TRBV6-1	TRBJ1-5	CASSVSGNQPQHF	TGTGCCAGCAGTGTGTCTGGCAATCAGCCCCAGCATTTT
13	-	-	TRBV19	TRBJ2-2	CASSMAKAGELFF	TGTGCCAGTAGTATGGCAAAGGCCGGGGAGCTGTTTTTT
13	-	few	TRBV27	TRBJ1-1	CASRTTMNTEAFF	TGTGCCAGCCGTACTACAATGAACACTGAAGCTTTCTTT
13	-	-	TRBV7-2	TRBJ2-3	CASSLGTADTQYF	TGTGCCAGCAGCTTAGGCACGGCAGATACGCAGTATTTT
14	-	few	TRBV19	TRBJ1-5	CASSPGDRNQPQHF	TGTGCCAGTAGTCCCGGCGACCGCAATCAGCCCCAGCATTTT
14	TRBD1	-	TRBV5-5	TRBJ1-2	CASSGDGTGNGYTF	TGTGCCAGCAGCGGAGACGGGACAGGGAATGGCTACACCTTC
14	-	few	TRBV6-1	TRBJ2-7	CASIGEFQYYEQYF	TGTGCCAGCATCGGGGAGTTCCAATACTACGAGCAGTACTTC
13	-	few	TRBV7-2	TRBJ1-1	CASSSKRVTEAFF	TGTGCCAGCAGCTCCAAAAGGGTCACTGAAGCTTTCTTT
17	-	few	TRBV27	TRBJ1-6	CASSLGVTSSYNSPLHF	TGTGCCAGCAGTTTAGGAGTAACCAGCTCCTATAATTCACCCCTCCACTTT
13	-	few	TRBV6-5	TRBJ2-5	CASSFRSQETQYF	TGTGCCAGCAGTTTTCGTAGTCAAGAGACCCAGTACTTC
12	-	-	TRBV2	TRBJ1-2	CASSEFGDGYTF	TGTGCCAGCAGTGAATTTGGGGATGGCTACACCTTC
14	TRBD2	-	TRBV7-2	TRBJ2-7	CASSLTGTSAEQYF	TGTGCCAGCAGCTTAACAGGGACTAGCGCCGAGCAGTACTTC
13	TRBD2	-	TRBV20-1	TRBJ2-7	CSALAGSSNEQYF	TGCAGTGCCTTAGCGGGATCTAGCAACGAGCAGTACTTC